This TCR beta chain was found in a study of T cell repertoires in cytomegalovirus infection (dated by TCRdb to between 2018 and 2021). A note on the overall study: Recently identified HLA-C-restricted CMV epitopes, whose presentation resists viral immunomodulation, were targeted by peptide stimulations together with well-studied HLA-B-restricted epitopes. Because public TCR beta signatures pointed to carriage of CMV infection together with the matching HLA type, the HLA type of each donor mattered for the analysis.

For sequencing, an Illumina HiSeq 1500 was employed. Through fastp at Q25 and MiXCR, TCRdb rebuilt clones from the public reads, retaining in-frame beta chains. All rows with the same CDR3 protein become a single entry with the most common DNA and genes. A total of about 27,000 distinct CDR3 sequences appear in this sample, around 19% of them only once. The top ten clonotypes cover 70% to 90% of the sample. Explained via the paper, the treatment or condition label denotes: in vitro stimulation with specific CMV peptide epitopes to enrich CMV-specific T cells. The research as a whole found: The ex vivo response was dominated by HLA-C-restricted CMV-specific TCR beta clonotypes, which also provided the single most frequent clonotype in two of eight donors. In both this cohort and an independent cohort of approximately 350 donors, the cumulative frequency of public TCR beta family members distinguished carriers of CMV infection plus the relevant HLA type.

Notes on this clonotype: The clone's antigen remains unknown. The junction departs from the called germline gene at one end, perhaps through a read error.

The sequence came from a human donor in good health (CMV status not recorded). Some clones in this sample may be carry-over from other donors' samples. Sample: CD8+ T cells from cultured PBMCs, taken from culture after CMV antigen stimulation.

The CDR3 here reads CASSIGTSVYERYF. The DNA sequence follows: TGTGCCAGTAGTATCGGGACTAGCGTTTACGAGCGGTACTTC. The chain is encoded by TRBV19 joined to TRBJ2-7; the junction holds 10 bases that match TRBD2. The CDR3 has 14 amino acids, counting the end cysteine and phenylalanine. Left in the record is the CDR3 DNA by itself, 42 bases read in frame from the first base. According to the germline V gene (reference sequence), CDR1 reads LNHDA and CDR2 reads SQIVND.